This is a list of T cell receptor beta chains from one sample in a study of blood T cells in healthy people across ages. From the 5' RACE reads, TCRdb called clonotypes with MiXCR, one entry per CDR3 protein. Counted here are approximately 1.5 million distinct CDR3 sequences, around 40% occurring once; the ten biggest clones make up approximately 4.1%. Sequences were obtained from blood. These receptors came from a woman between 18 and 30 years old in good health. Both conserved end residues are part of each CDR3. D genes are given only for firm matches. Clone size is shown for a subset of rows, as once, few, many or a class of expanded clone.

>TRBJ1-1|-|TRBV20-1|few
TGCACCTTGAAAGGCCTACCGGGGACTGAAGCTTTCTTT
CTLKGLPGTEAFF
>TRBJ2-5|-|TRBV7-2|-
TGTGCCAGCAGCTTAGCTGGCGGGTCGGAGACCCAGTACTTC
CASSLAGGSETQYF
>TRBJ1-5|-|TRBV29-1|few
TGCAGCGTTGAAGAAGGAGGGGTGTATAGCAATCAGCCCCAGCATTTT
CSVEEGGVYSNQPQHF
>TRBJ2-2|-|TRBV18|-
TGTGCCAGCTCCGGATCCGCGGAGGCCGGGGAGCTGTTTTTT
CASSGSAEAGELFF
>TRBJ1-2|-|TRBV4-1|-
TGCGCCAGCAGCCTCATAGGGGGGAGAGGGGATGGCTACACCTTC
CASSLIGGRGDGYTF
>TRBJ2-1|-|TRBV13|-
TGTGCCAGCAGCCTTAGATTACACCCGAGCAATGAGCAGTTCTTC
CASSLRLHPSNEQFF
>TRBJ2-7|TRBD2|TRBV12-3/TRBV12-4|-
TGTGCCAGCAGTATCCCGGGACTAGCTTCCTACGAGCAGTACTTC
CASSIPGLASYEQYF
>TRBJ1-5|TRBD1|TRBV27|many
TGTGCCAGCAGTTTAAGGGGGCCCACTCAGCCCCAGCATTTT
CASSLRGPTQPQHF
>TRBJ1-4|-|TRBV7-9|-
TGTGCCAGCAGCCCGCAGGACAGATATTATGAAAAACTGTTTTTT
CASSPQDRYYEKLFF
>TRBJ1-5|-|TRBV30|-
TGTGCCTGGAGCTCCGGACGGCACACTCAGCCCCAGCATTTT
CAWSSGRHTQPQHF
>TRBJ2-7|TRBD1|TRBV29-1|-
TGCAGCGTTGAACGGGGGACAGGGGGGTACGAGCAGTACTTC
CSVERGTGGYEQYF
>TRBJ1-4|-|TRBV18|once
TGTGCCAGCTCCCGTTGGGACAACCTTCGGGGAAAACTGTTTTTT
CASSRWDNLRGKLFF
>TRBJ2-1|-|TRBV6-2/TRBV6-3|few
TGTGCCAGCAGTCCGACTAGGTATCTATCCAATGAGCAGTTCTTC
CASSPTRYLSNEQFF
>TRBJ2-1|-|TRBV7-2|few
TGTGCCAGCAGCTTAGAACCAGGCATCAATGAGCAGTTCTTC
CASSLEPGINEQFF
>TRBJ2-3|-|TRBV12-5|-
TGTGCTAGTGGTTCTGGCCTCCTCGCGGGGGCCACAGATACGCAGTATTTT
CASGSGLLAGATDTQYF
>TRBJ2-2|-|TRBV18|-
TGTGCCAGCTCACTCTCGGCCACCGGGGAGCTGTTTTTT
CASSLSATGELFF
>TRBJ2-7|TRBD2|TRBV5-1|-
TGCGCCAGCAGCTTGGTGGCTAGCGGCCTGAATGGTGAGCAGTACTTC
CASSLVASGLNGEQYF
>TRBJ2-6|-|TRBV6-6|few
TGTGCCAGCAGAGTAGTCAGGGTTGGGGCCAACGTCCTGACTTTC
CASRVVRVGANVLTF
>TRBJ1-2|-|TRBV4-1|few
TGCGCCAGCAGCTTTCGCCTGGAGGGCTACACCTTC
CASSFRLEGYTF
>TRBJ2-3|-|TRBV12-3/TRBV12-4|-
TGTGCCAGCAGTCAGTTGAGCACAGATGCGCAGTATTTT
CASSQLSTDAQYF
>TRBJ1-1|-|TRBV14|-
TGTGCCAGCAGCCAAGTGGCTGGGGCAGGGATAGCTTTCTTT
CASSQVAGAGIAFF
>TRBJ2-7|-|TRBV27|-
TGTGCCAGCAGTGTGAAGGGGGAGTTCTACGAGCAGTACTTC
CASSVKGEFYEQYF
>TRBJ2-2|TRBD1|TRBV4-3|-
TGCGCCAGCAGCCAAGTCCAGGGGGCATATGGGGAGCTGTTTTTT
CASSQVQGAYGELFF
>TRBJ1-1|TRBD1|TRBV4-3|few
TGCGCCAGCAGCCATCAGGGACAGGTGAACACTGAAGCTTTCTTT
CASSHQGQVNTEAFF
>TRBJ1-6|-|TRBV20-1|-
TGCAGTGCTCTGTATCACTCCTATAATTCACCCCTCCACTTT
CSALYHSYNSPLHF
>TRBJ2-5|-|TRBV6-2/TRBV6-3|few
TGTGCCAGCAGTTACGGCGGATTCACATCCCAAGAGACCCAGTACTTC
CASSYGGFTSQETQYF
>TRBJ1-1|-|TRBV2|-
TGTGCCAGCAGTGTTTTTTGGGGGGACACTGAAGCTTTCTTT
CASSVFWGDTEAFF
>TRBJ2-7|-|TRBV20-1|-
TGCAGTGCTCGACAACGGTCAGAGAGGAGCGAGCAGTACTTC
CSARQRSERSEQYF
>TRBJ2-7|-|TRBV4-3|-
TGCGCCAGCAGCCAAGGAACAGCCACCGAACGGTCCTACAATGAGCAGTACTTC
CASSQGTATERSYNEQYF
>TRBJ2-5|TRBD2|TRBV20-1|-
TGCAGTGCTGGGGGACTAGCGGGATTCCAAGAGACCCAGTACTTC
CSAGGLAGFQETQYF
>TRBJ2-3|TRBD2|TRBV9|-
TGTGCCAGCAATCTGGGACTACGCACAGATACGCAGTATTTT
CASNLGLRTDTQYF
>TRBJ2-1|-|TRBV6-2/TRBV6-3|few
TGTGCCAGCAGCCCCCGGGGGGCAGGAGACAATGAGCAGTTCTTC
CASSPRGAGDNEQFF
>TRBJ1-4|-|TRBV6-1|few
TGTGCCAGCAGTGAGGGCAGCTTCAATGAAAAACTGTTTTTT
CASSEGSFNEKLFF
>TRBJ2-1|TRBD1|TRBV9|few
TGTGCCAGCAGCGTAGTGACAGGGGGGCCCCCTGAGCAGTTCTTC
CASSVVTGGPPEQFF
>TRBJ1-2|-|TRBV27|-
TGTGCCGGCAGTTTGGCAGGGCCTAGCTATGGCTACACCTTC
CAGSLAGPSYGYTF
>TRBJ2-1|-|TRBV30|once
TGTGCCTGGAGTGGAGATCGCTACAATGAGCAGTTCTTC
CAWSGDRYNEQFF
>TRBJ2-1|-|TRBV12-3/TRBV12-4|-
TGTGCCAGCAGTTCAGAAGAGGGGATCGAGCAGTTCTTC
CASSSEEGIEQFF
>TRBJ2-5|-|TRBV27|-
TGTGCCAGCAGTGATCAGGGCTTGGGAGAGACCCAGTACTTC
CASSDQGLGETQYF
>TRBJ1-2|-|TRBV21-1|few
TGTGCCAGCAGCAAACGTTGGGCCGACAGGGTTAGGTATGGCTACACCTTC
CASSKRWADRVRYGYTF
>TRBJ2-3|TRBD2|TRBV6-5|few
TGTGCCAGCAGCAATCTAGCGGGGGCAACAGATACGCAGTATTTT
CASSNLAGATDTQYF
>TRBJ2-1|-|TRBV20-1|many
TGCAGTGCTAGTCACTCCTACAATGAGCAGTTCTTC
CSASHSYNEQFF
>TRBJ2-7|TRBD1|TRBV7-9|few
TGTGCCAGCAGTCATACAGGGGTACTCTCCTACGAGCAGTACTTC
CASSHTGVLSYEQYF
>TRBJ2-5|TRBD1|TRBV2|-
TGTGCCAGCAGTGGGGGACAGGGGTTGGATCAGTACTTC
CASSGGQGLDQYF
>TRBJ2-3|-|TRBV5-1|-
TGCGCCGGCAGCCCCTCACACGATTCTAGCACAGATACGCAGTATTTT
CAGSPSHDSSTDTQYF
>TRBJ1-6|TRBD1|TRBV7-6|few
TGTGCCAGCAGTTCGACAGGGACCTCACCCCTCCACTTT
CASSSTGTSPLHF
>TRBJ1-1|-|TRBV7-2|few
TGTGCCAGCAGCTTATCGAGGGGCTTGAACACTGAAGCTTTCTTT
CASSLSRGLNTEAFF
>TRBJ2-5|TRBD2|TRBV27|-
TGTGCCAGCAGTTTGCGGACTAGCGCTCGAGGGAATGAGCAGTACTTC
CASSLRTSARGNEQYF
>TRBJ2-3|TRBD1|TRBV29-1|-
TGCAGCGTTGACTATACAGGGGCCACAGATACGCAGTATTTT
CSVDYTGATDTQYF
>TRBJ2-3|-|TRBV29-1|-
TGCAGCGTTGAAGTGGGTGGGACACCGTATAGCACAGATACGCAGTATTTT
CSVEVGGTPYSTDTQYF
>TRBJ2-3|TRBD2|TRBV30|-
TGTGCCTGGAGTGGTACCAGCGGGGGGTTCACAGATACGCAGTATTTT
CAWSGTSGGFTDTQYF
>TRBJ2-7|TRBD1|TRBV20-1|-
TGCAGTGCTGGCAGGGGGTCCGACAATGAGCAGTACTTC
CSAGRGSDNEQYF
>TRBJ2-1|-|TRBV7-6|-
TGTGCCAGCAGCTTAGGGGAGGGGGGGGGCGAGCAGTTCTTC
CASSLGEGGGEQFF
>TRBJ1-1|-|TRBV20-1|many
TGCAGTGCTAGTTCCGAGAGGGACACTGAAGCTTTCTTT
CSASSERDTEAFF
>TRBJ2-5|-|TRBV12-3/TRBV12-4|-
TGTGCCAGCAGTTTAGGGGGGTTTAGGGAGACCCAGTACTTC
CASSLGGFRETQYF
>TRBJ2-2|TRBD2|TRBV2|-
TGTGCCAGCAGTGAATTCCTACTAGCGTACACCGGCGGGGAGCTGTTTTTT
CASSEFLLAYTGGELFF
>TRBJ2-7|-|TRBV7-2|-
TGTGCCAGCAGCTTAGCGCCCGGAAACTACGAGCAGTACTTC
CASSLAPGNYEQYF
>TRBJ2-4|-|TRBV4-1|few
TGCGCCAGCAGCCAAGAGCTAGGGACTCCGGGACAGTACTTC
CASSQELGTPGQYF